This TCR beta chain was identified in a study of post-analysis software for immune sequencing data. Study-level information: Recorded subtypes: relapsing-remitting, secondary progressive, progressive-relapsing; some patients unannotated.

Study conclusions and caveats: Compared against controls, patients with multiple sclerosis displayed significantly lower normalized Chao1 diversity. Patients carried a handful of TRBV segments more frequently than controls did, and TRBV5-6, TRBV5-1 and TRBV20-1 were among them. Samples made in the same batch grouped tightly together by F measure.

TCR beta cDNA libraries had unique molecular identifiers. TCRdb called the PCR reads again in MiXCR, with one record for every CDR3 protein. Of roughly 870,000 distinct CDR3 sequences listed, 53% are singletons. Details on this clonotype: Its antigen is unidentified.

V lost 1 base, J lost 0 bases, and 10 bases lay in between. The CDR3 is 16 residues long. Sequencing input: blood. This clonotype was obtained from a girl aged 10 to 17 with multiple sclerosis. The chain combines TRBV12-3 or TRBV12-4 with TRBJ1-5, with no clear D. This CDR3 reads CASSLVGSHSNQPQHF. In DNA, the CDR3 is TGTGCCAGCAGTTTAGTAGGCAGTCATAGCAATCAGCCCCAGCATTTT.